The 12 T cell receptor beta chains given below trace back to one sample, sequenced in a study of CD8 T cells in ankylosing spondylitis. TCRdb redid the calling of the 5' RACE reads with MiXCR, one entry per CDR3 protein. The sample carries approximately 35,000 distinct CDR3 sequences, 10% to 15% recorded once. Sequences were obtained from synovial fluid, either unsorted or a sorted T cell fraction (not recorded which). All receptors come from a male donor with ankylosing spondylitis.

The sample holds many counts of this clonotype. The V gene is TRBV4-2, the J gene TRBJ2-2; 7 nucleotides agree with TRBD2. Germline V gives CDR1 LGHNA, CDR2 YNFKEQ. The CDR3 is made up of 17 amino acids. With 0 bases clipped from V and 7 bases from J, the junction kept 11 bases outside the gene matches. CDR3 loop: CASSQEIRKLASGELFF. In DNA, the CDR3 is TGTGCCAGCAGCCAAGAGATTAGGAAACTAGCGAGCGGGGAGCTGTTTTTT.

Many counts were recorded for this clonotype. The V call is TRBV24-1, the J call TRBJ2-3; weak D call: TRBD1 (6 bases). The CDR3 totals 15 residues. The germline V gene encodes CDR1 KGHDR and CDR2 SFDVKD. V lost 1 base to trimming and J lost 4 bases, with 11 bases between them. CDR3 amino acids: CATSDLRGSADTQYF. The CDR3 coding sequence is TGTGCCACCAGTGATTTAAGGGGGTCCGCAGATACGCAGTATTTT.

In this sample, this clonotype turned up many times. V and J are TRBV6-2 or TRBV6-3 and TRBJ2-3; 8 bases match TRBD2. Germline-derived CDR1 and CDR2 are MNHEY and SVGEGT. V was clipped by 3 bases and J by 4 bases; unmatched bases: 3. This CDR3 has 14 amino acids. The CDR3 loop is CASSYSGDPDTQYF. The CDR3 bases are TGTGCCAGCAGTTATAGCGGGGATCCAGATACGCAGTATTTT.

This clonotype has just a few counts. This chain links TRBV14 with TRBJ2-7, with unresolved D. This CDR3 is 10 amino acids long. Germline V gene lookup returns CDR1 SGHDN and CDR2 FVKESK. Trimming stripped 4 bases from V and 4 bases from J, with 2 bases between. The CDR3 sequence: CASSPYEQYF. The CDR3 DNA follows: TGTGCCAGCAGCCCTTACGAGCAGTACTTC.

Only one count was recorded for this clonotype. The J gene is TRBJ2-1, the V gene TRBV10-2; TRBD2 matches at 7 bases. CDR1 WSHSY and CDR2 SAAADI come from the germline V gene. The CDR3 consists of 16 residues. The V and J ends lost 7 bases and 8 bases, in that order; junction bases with no gene match: 17. This CDR3 is CASTAGVGSIVHEQFF. CDR3 sequence (DNA): TGCGCCAGCACCGCGGGGGTAGGGAGTATTGTCCATGAGCAGTTCTTC.

This clonotype was picked up a small number of times. CDR3 sequence (DNA): TGTGCCAGCAGGGTGGATCAGGCTAATCAGCCCCAGCATTTT. Amino acid sequence: CASRVDQANQPQHF. The chain joins TRBV6-1 to TRBJ1-5; D not resolved. The CDR3 loop spans 14 amino acids. V was pared by 6 bases and J by 4 bases, with 13 bases between. The germline gives CDR1 MNHNS, CDR2 SASEGT.

This clonotype came up many times. For the CDR3, the DNA is TGTGCCAGCACCCCGGGTGGTCCGGACAGTTCCTACGAGCAGTACTTC. Residues: CASTPGGPDSSYEQYF. The J gene is TRBJ2-7, the V gene TRBV28, with a weak D call TRBD1 (6 bases). Germline V CDR1 and CDR2: MDHEN, SYDVKM. The CDR3 has 16 amino acids. Trimming stripped 7 bases from V and 1 base from J, with 20 bases between.

The chain has TRBV11-2 and TRBJ2-7; TRBD1 agrees at 8 bases. The CDR3 runs 13 residues. Germline CDR1 reads SGHAT; CDR2 reads FQNNGV. Losses at the gene ends were 5 bases for V and 4 bases for J; bases not matched to a gene: 4. CDR3: CASSAGTGYEQYF. In nucleotides, the CDR3 is TGTGCCAGCAGCGCCGGGACAGGATACGAGCAGTACTTC. The complete variable domain, with remaining parts taken from reference TRBV11-2 and TRBJ2-7, reads EAGVAQSPRYKIIEKRQSVAFWCNPISGHATLYWYQQILGQGPKLLIQFQNNGVVDDSQLPKDRFSAERLKGVDSTLKIQPAKLEDSAVYLCASSAGTGYEQYFGPGTRLTVT.

This clonotype was seen many times. V gene TRBV2 combines with J gene TRBJ2-5; D is undetermined. The CDR3 spans 12 residues. Trimming cost V 6 bases and J 0 bases, with 5 bases left between them. Germline assignment: CDR1 SNHLY and CDR2 FYNNEI. For the CDR3, the DNA is TGTGCCAGCAGGCAGTACCAAGAGACCCAGTACTTC. As protein: CASRQYQETQYF. Filled out from reference TRBV2 and TRBJ2-5, the complete variable domain reads EPEVTQTPSHQVTQMGQEVILRCVPISNHLYFYWYRQILGQKVEFLVSFYNNEISEKSEIFDDQFSVERPDGSNFTLKIRSTKLEDSAMYFCASRQYQETQYFGPGTRLLVL.

This rearrangement joins TRBV9 to TRBJ1-5; D gene unclear. V was clipped by 4 bases and J by 5 bases, with 13 bases between them. The CDR3 has 14 amino acids. From germline, CDR1 is SGDLS and CDR2 YYNGEE. CDR3 bases: TGTGCCAGCAGCACCGGAGGGAGCCATCAGCCCCAGCATTTT. This sequence encodes CASSTGGSHQPQHF. Drawing the rest from reference TRBV9 and TRBJ1-5, the complete variable domain is DSGVTQTPKHLITATGQRVTLRCSPRSGDLSVYWYQQSLDQGLQFLIQYYNGEERAKGNILERFSAQQFPDLHSELNLSSLELGDSALYFCASSTGGSHQPQHFGDGTRLSIL.

This clonotype was counted many times. The chain couples TRBV5-1 to TRBJ2-7, with D possibly matching TRBD2 (5 bases). This CDR3 region has 16 residues. Germline values: CDR1 SGHRS, CDR2 YFSETQ. V lost 4 bases, J lost 0 bases, and 17 bases lay in between. The CDR3 protein is CASSHVTGMNSYEQYF. DNA of the CDR3: TGCGCCAGCAGCCACGTCACCGGGATGAACTCCTACGAGCAGTACTTC.

The CDR3 DNA reads TGTGCCAGCAGTCCCTGGACAGGGGCCGCCGAGCAGTTCTTC. Translating it yields CASSPWTGAAEQFF. V is TRBV2 and J is TRBJ2-1, with 9 bases fitting TRBD1. The V and J ends lost 5 bases and 10 bases, in that order; junction bases with no gene match: 9. The CDR3 is made up of 14 amino acids. Germline CDR1 SNHLY, CDR2 FYNNEI.